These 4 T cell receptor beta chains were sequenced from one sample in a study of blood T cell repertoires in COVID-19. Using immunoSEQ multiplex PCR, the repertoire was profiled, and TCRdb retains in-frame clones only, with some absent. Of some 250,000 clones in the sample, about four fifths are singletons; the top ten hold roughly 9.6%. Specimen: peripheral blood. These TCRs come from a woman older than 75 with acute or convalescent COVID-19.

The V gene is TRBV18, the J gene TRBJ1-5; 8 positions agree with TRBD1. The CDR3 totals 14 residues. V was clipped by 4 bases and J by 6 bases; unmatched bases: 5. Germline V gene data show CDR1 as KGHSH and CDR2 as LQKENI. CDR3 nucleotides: TGTGCCAGCTCACGGTCAGGGGGCGGTCAGCCCCAGCATTTT. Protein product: CASSRSGGGQPQHF.

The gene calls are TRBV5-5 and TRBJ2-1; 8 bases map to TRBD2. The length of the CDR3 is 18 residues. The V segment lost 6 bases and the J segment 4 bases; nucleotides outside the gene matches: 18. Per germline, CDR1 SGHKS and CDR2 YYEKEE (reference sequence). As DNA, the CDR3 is TGTGCCAGCATTTTCCTCCCGCGGGCTAGCGGGCCGTACAATGAGCAGTTCTTC. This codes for CASIFLPRASGPYNEQFF. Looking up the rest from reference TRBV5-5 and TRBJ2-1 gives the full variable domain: DAGVTQSPTHLIKTRGQQVTLRCSPISGHKSVSWYQQVLGQGPQFIFQYYEKEERGRGNFPDRFSARQFPNYSSELNVNALLLGDSALYLCASIFLPRASGPYNEQFFGPGTRLTVL.

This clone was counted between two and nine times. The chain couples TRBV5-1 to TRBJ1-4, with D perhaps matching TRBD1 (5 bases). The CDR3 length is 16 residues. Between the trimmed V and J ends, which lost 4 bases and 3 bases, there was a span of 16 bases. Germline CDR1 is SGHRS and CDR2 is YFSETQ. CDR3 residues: CASSPRGQGSNEKLFF. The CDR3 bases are TGCGCCAGCAGCCCAAGGGGCCAAGGGTCTAATGAAAAACTGTTTTTT.

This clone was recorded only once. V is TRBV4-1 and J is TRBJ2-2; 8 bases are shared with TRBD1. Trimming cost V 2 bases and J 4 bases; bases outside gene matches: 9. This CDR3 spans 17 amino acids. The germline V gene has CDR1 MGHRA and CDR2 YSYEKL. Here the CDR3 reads CASSQPFRGRVTGELFF. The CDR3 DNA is TGCGCCAGCAGCCAACCATTCAGGGGGCGCGTCACCGGGGAGCTGTTTTTT.